Sequencing of this T cell receptor beta chain was carried out in a study of spatial heterogeneity in lung cancer (dated by TCRdb to between 2019 and 2020). For context, the study as a whole: Beta-chain transcripts were consistently detected in greater numbers than alpha-chain transcripts, which likely reflected higher beta-chain transcript abundance. In the raw uncorrected reads, each unique combination of TCR and UMI appeared on average more than ten times. TCR alpha and beta repertoires were quantitatively compared across multiple tumor regions, matched nontumor lung and blood in non-small cell lung cancer. Nonsynonymous mutation counts, determined by whole-exome sequencing of tumor tissue, were related to TCR repertoire features. Both alpha and beta chains were TCR-sequenced in samples taken at surgery, namely 220 tumor regions, 62 to 65 matched nontumor lung samples and some 53 PBMC samples.

General conclusions and limits of the study: Ubiquitous expanded tumor TCRs were found in blood more often at tumor resection than at routine follow-up. Additional single-cell paired TCR alpha and beta sequencing was considered necessary to confirm, at a functional level, the hypothesis that regional TCRs recognize regional mutations.

At least ten counts were recorded for this clonotype. The clone's antigen remains unknown. Base qualities are not recorded, but no much larger clone differs from it by a single base. According to the study, the label for this sample's time point signals: sample taken at primary tumor resection. Without any cell sorting, TCR sequencing was performed on whole RNA extracted either from tumor and nontumor lung tissue or from cryopreserved PBMC samples. The donors were 65 to 90 patients from the lung TRACERx cohort who had early-stage, untreated non-small cell lung cancer. Only patients with enough RNA available from two or more tumor regions were chosen for TCR sequencing. From cysteine to phenylalanine, the CDR3 is 12 amino acids long. The DNA shown is the 36-base CDR3, in frame from base 1. The germline V gene (reference sequence) yields DFQATT for CDR1 and SNEGSKA for CDR2. Trimming takes 4 bases from V and 4 bases from J, and the germline ends sit 11 bases apart.

The library was obtained by 5' RACE. Reads for this sample came from a NextSeq 500. To allow correction of PCR and sequencing errors, the TCR library protocol tagged every TCR cDNA molecule with a unique molecular identifier. In the authors' own workflow: Decombinator tools were used for TCR identification, UMI-based error correction and CDR3 extraction. TCRs above a frequency of 2 per 1,000, corresponding to the top 1% of the tumor frequency distribution, were defined as expanded. Rényi diversity was computed with the R vegan package after subsampling each repertoire 100 times to 5,000 TCRs. CDR3 similarity networks were built from amino acid triplet string-kernel similarity, connecting CDR3s with pairwise similarity above 0.82. Using fastp trimming at Q25 and MiXCR clonotype assembly, TCRdb reanalyzed the public sequencing data and kept in-frame beta chains. One record per CDR3 amino acid sequence lists the most common genes and DNA. TCRdb assigned the V and J calls; the authors' analysis was not used. The sample records some 23,000 distinct CDR3 sequences, about 7% of which are singletons. The top ten constitute 13% to 15% of the sample.

This sequence was found in a male donor with early-stage non-small cell lung cancer. The sample in question was PBMCs, obtained at surgery. The chain is assembled from TRBV20-1 and TRBJ2-7; TRBD2 is a possible D gene, resting on 6 matching bases. The CDR3 is CSAKPSEYEQYF. Here is the DNA: TGCAGTGCTAAACCTAGCGAGTACGAGCAGTACTTC.